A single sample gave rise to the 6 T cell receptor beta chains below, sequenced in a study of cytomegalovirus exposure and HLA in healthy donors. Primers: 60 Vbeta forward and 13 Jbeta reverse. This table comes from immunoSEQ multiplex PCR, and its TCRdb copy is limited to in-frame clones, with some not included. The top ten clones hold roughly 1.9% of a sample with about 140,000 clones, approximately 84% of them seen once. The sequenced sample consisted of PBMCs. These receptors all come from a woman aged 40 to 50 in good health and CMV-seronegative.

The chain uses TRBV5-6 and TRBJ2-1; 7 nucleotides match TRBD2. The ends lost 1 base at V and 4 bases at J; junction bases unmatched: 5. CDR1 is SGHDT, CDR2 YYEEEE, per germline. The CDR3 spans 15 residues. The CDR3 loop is CASSLILAAYNEQFF. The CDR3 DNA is TGTGCCAGCAGCTTGATCCTAGCGGCTTACAATGAGCAGTTCTTC.

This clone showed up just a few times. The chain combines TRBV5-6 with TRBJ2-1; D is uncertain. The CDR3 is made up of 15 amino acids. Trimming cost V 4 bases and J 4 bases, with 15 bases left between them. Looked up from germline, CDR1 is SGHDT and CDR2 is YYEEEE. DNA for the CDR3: TGTGCCAGCAGCCGCCGACTCGGCGGTTACAATGAGCAGTTCTTC. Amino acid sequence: CASSRRLGGYNEQFF.

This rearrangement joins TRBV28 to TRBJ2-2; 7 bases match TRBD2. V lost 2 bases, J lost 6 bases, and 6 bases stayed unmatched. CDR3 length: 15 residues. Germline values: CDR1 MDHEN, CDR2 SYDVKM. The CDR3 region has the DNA TGTGCCAGCAGTTTAGGGGCGGGAGCCGCCGGGGAGCTGTTTTTT. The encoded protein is CASSLGAGAAGELFF. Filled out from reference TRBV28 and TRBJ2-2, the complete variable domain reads DVKVTQSSRYLVKRTGEKVFLECVQDMDHENMFWYRQDPGLGLRLIYFSYDVKMKEKGDIPEGYSVSREKKERFSLILESASTNQTSMYLCASSLGAGAAGELFFGEGSRLTVL.

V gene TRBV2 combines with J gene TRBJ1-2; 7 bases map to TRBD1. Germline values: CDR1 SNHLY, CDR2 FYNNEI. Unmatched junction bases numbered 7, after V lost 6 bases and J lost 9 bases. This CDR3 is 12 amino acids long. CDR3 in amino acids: CASRTYRGSYTF. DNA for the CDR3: TGTGCCAGCAGGACCTACAGGGGAAGCTACACCTTC. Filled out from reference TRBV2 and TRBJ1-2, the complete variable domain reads EPEVTQTPSHQVTQMGQEVILRCVPISNHLYFYWYRQILGQKVEFLVSFYNNEISEKSEIFDDQFSVERPDGSNFTLKIRSTKLEDSAMYFCASRTYRGSYTFGSGTRLTVV.

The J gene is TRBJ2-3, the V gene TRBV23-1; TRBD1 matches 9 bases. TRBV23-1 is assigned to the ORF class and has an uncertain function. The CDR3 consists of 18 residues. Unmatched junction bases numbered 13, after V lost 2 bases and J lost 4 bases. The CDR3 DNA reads TGCGCCAGCAGTCAAGCGATCACAGGGGGCCCTGACGCAGATACGCAGTATTTT. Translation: CASSQAITGGPDADTQYF.

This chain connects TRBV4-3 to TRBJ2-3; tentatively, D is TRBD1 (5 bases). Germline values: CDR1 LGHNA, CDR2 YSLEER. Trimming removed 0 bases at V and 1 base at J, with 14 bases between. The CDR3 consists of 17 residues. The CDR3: CASSQELKWGRTDTQYF. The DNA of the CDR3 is TGCGCCAGCAGCCAAGAACTCAAGTGGGGCCGCACAGATACGCAGTATTTT.